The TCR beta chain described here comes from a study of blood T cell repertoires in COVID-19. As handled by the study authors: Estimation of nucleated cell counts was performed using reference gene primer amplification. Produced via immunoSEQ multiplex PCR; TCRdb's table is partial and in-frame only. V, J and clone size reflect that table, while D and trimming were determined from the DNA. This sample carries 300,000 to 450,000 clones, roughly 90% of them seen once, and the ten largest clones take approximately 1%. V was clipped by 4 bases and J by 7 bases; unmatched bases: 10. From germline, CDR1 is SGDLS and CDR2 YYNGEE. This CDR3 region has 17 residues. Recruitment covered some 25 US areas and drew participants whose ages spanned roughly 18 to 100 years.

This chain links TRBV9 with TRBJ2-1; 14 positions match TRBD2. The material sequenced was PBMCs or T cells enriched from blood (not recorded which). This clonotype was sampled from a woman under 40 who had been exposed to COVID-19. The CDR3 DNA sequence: TGTGCCAGCAGCTTTAATCTCGGGACTAGCGGGAGAAATGAGCAGTTCTTC. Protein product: CASSFNLGTSGRNEQFF.